A single sample is the source of the 4 T cell receptor beta chains below, sequenced in a study of T cells in Graves' hyperthyroidism and ophthalmopathy. RNA transcripts gave rise to amplified TCR beta CDR3 regions. With the HTBI primer set, the TCR CDR3 went through a first round of RT-PCR. TCRdb analysed the multiplex PCR reads with MiXCR anew, one entry per CDR3 protein. The data contain 450,000 to 600,000 distinct CDR3 sequences, less than 20% of them singletons. Source material: blood. The receptors were sampled from a man in his forties with Graves' ophthalmopathy.

This clonotype was recorded a few times. The V and J genes are TRBV12-3 or TRBV12-4 and TRBJ1-1; unclear D gene. This CDR3 region has 14 residues. The V and J ends lost 1 base and 1 base respectively, with 7 bases between them. This CDR3 is CASSLVQKNTEAFF. In nucleotides, the CDR3 is TGTGCCAGCAGTTTAGTACAGAAGAACACTGAAGCTTTCTTT.

There are a few counts of this clonotype. The chain carries TRBV6-1 and TRBJ1-5; D possibly corresponds to TRBD1 (6 bases). Germline CDR1 is MNHNS and CDR2 is SASEGT. This CDR3 is built from 16 residues. Trimming stripped 2 bases from V and 0 bases from J, with 11 bases between. This CDR3 is CASSEFTGHSNQPQHF. CDR3 nucleotide sequence: TGTGCCAGCAGTGAATTTACAGGGCATAGCAATCAGCCCCAGCATTTT.

The table lists this clonotype with many counts. The chain employs TRBV7-9 and TRBJ2-1, with TRBD2 matching over 7 bases. Per the germline V gene, CDR1 is SEHNR and CDR2 is FQNEAQ (reference sequence). The trim removed 8 bases at V and 6 bases at J, leaving 1 base unmatched. The CDR3 length is 11 residues. CDR3 protein: CASWGGNEQFF. CDR3 DNA: TGTGCCAGCTGGGGGGGCAATGAGCAGTTCTTC.

The chain is built from TRBV12-3 or TRBV12-4 and TRBJ1-2, with 7 bases lining up with TRBD1. V trimming: 2 bases; J trimming: 4 bases; junction bases outside the gene matches: 7. The CDR3 is made up of 15 amino acids. CDR3 region: CASSLMDRPGYGYTF. The CDR3 bases are TGTGCCAGCAGTTTAATGGACAGGCCAGGCTATGGCTACACCTTC.